The rows below give T cell receptor beta chains drawn from one sample of a study of blood T cell repertoires in COVID-19. Repertoires were generated with immunoSEQ multiplex PCR, while TCRdb's copy carries only in-frame clones and drops some. The table has some 190,000 clones, more than 80% seen once. The sequenced sample was peripheral blood. Receptors originate from a woman between 40 and 55 years old with COVID-19, enrolled during active disease. The CDR3 runs from the conserved cysteine through the conserved F or W. The D gene is left open where the match is weak. The listing skips clone size in some rows; elsewhere it reads once, few, many or a size class.

TRBV6-5	TRBJ2-2	NA	NA	CASSSTGGTAGELFF	TGTGCCAGCAGTTCTACGGGGGGGACAGCCGGGGAGCTGTTTTTT
TRBV6-6	TRBJ1-2	NA	NA	CASSPIPQGGYTF	TGTGCCAGCAGTCCTATACCGCAGGGGGGCTACACCTTC
TRBV7-6	TRBJ1-2	NA	NA	CASSLHPTGGYTF	TGTGCCAGCAGCTTGCACCCGACGGGAGGCTACACCTTC
TRBV6-6	TRBJ1-5	NA	NA	CASSSGSHQPQHF	TGTGCCAGCAGTTCAGGTTCGCATCAGCCCCAGCATTTT
TRBV14	TRBJ1-3	TRBD1	many	CASSQDLGRGFGSGNTIYF	TGTGCCAGCAGCCAAGATTTGGGCAGGGGGTTCGGCTCTGGAAACACCATATATTTT
TRBV5-4	TRBJ2-2	TRBD2	NA	CASSAGTSGGKAGELFF	TGTGCCAGCAGCGCTGGGACTAGCGGGGGCAAGGCCGGGGAGCTGTTTTTT
TRBV27	TRBJ2-5	TRBD2	NA	CASRPAGGPRETQYF	TGTGCCAGCAGACCAGCGGGGGGGCCGAGGGAGACCCAGTACTTC
TRBV27	TRBJ1-6	NA	NA	CASSPRAGYSPLHF	TGTGCCAGCAGTCCGCGAGCGGGTTATTCACCCCTCCACTTT
TRBV28	TRBJ1-3	TRBD1	NA	CASRTGGSGNTIYF	TGTGCCAGCCGGACAGGAGGCTCTGGAAACACCATATATTTT
TRBV2	TRBJ2-7	NA	NA	CASSGVVLGYEQYF	TGTGCCAGCAGCGGGGTCGTATTGGGATACGAGCAGTACTTC
TRBV2	TRBJ2-1	NA	NA	CASSDELRVYNEQFF	TGTGCCAGCAGTGACGAGCTGAGAGTTTACAATGAGCAGTTCTTC
TRBV6-1	TRBJ2-3	TRBD2	once	CASSDLGTSGGFTDTQYF	TGTGCCAGCAGTGACTTAGGGACTAGCGGGGGGTTCACAGATACGCAGTATTTT
TRBV5-1	TRBJ1-1	TRBD1	once	CASSLSFTGVVSEAFF	TGCGCCAGCAGCTTGTCTTTCACAGGGGTAGTTTCTGAAGCTTTCTTT
TRBV7-3	TRBJ2-1	NA	NA	CASSPDPPPLDEQFF	TGTGCCAGCAGCCCCGATCCCCCGCCCTTAGATGAGCAGTTCTTC
TRBV25-1	TRBJ2-1	TRBD1	few	CASSERLQGGEQFF	TGTGCCAGCAGTGAAAGACTACAGGGGGGTGAGCAGTTCTTC
TRBV27	TRBJ2-3	TRBD1	NA	CASSDRGRDTQYF	TGTGCCAGCAGCGACAGGGGGCGAGATACGCAGTATTTT
TRBV29-1	TRBJ2-7	NA	NA	CSVLGGASYEQYF	TGCAGCGTTTTGGGGGGAGCCTCCTACGAGCAGTACTTC
TRBV28	TRBJ2-7	TRBD1	NA	CASSPGGQGGTLEYF	TGTGCCAGCAGTCCGGGGGGACAGGGGGGGACCCTAGAGTACTTC
TRBV19	TRBJ1-5	TRBD1	NA	CASSIGQGASQPQHF	TGTGCCAGTAGTATCGGACAGGGGGCAAGTCAGCCCCAGCATTTT
TRBV5-1	TRBJ1-1	NA	NA	CASSLSTGNAEAFF	TGCGCCAGCAGCTTGTCTACAGGGAATGCTGAAGCTTTCTTT
TRBV7-9	TRBJ1-6	TRBD1	NA	CASSRDRGRGSPLHF	TGTGCCAGCAGTCGGGACAGGGGGCGCGGTTCACCCCTCCACTTT
TRBV18	TRBJ1-2	NA	NA	CASSLGHDYGYTF	TGTGCCAGCTCACTGGGGCACGACTATGGCTACACCTTC
TRBV7-3	TRBJ2-2	TRBD2	NA	CASSSQGGGELFF	TGTGCCAGCAGCTCGCAGGGAGGGGGGGAGCTGTTTTTT
TRBV24-1	TRBJ2-6	NA	NA	CATSPAPGSGANVLTF	TGTGCCACCAGCCCCGCCCCGGGATCTGGGGCCAACGTCCTGACTTTC
TRBV14	TRBJ2-1	NA	NA	CASSQDLVGGFFNEQFF	TGTGCCAGCAGCCAAGATCTGGTCGGCGGGTTCTTCAATGAGCAGTTCTTC
TRBV2	TRBJ2-1	TRBD2	NA	CASKPRSSGVYNEQFF	TGTGCCAGCAAACCACGGTCTAGCGGGGTCTACAATGAGCAGTTCTTC
TRBV7-9	TRBJ1-1	NA	NA	CASSLVPPEGTEAFF	TGTGCCAGCAGCTTAGTCCCCCCAGAGGGCACTGAAGCTTTCTTT
TRBV27	TRBJ1-1	TRBD1	NA	CASSLQSDRVNTEAFF	TGTGCCAGCAGTTTACAGTCCGACAGGGTGAACACTGAAGCTTTCTTT
TRBV6-2/TRBV6-3	TRBJ2-2	TRBD2	NA	CASSYSKLAGTTGELFF	TGTGCCAGCAGTTACTCGAAACTAGCGGGAACCACCGGGGAGCTGTTTTTT
TRBV12-3/TRBV12-4	TRBJ2-3	NA	NA	CASSPKDTQYF	TGTGCCAGCAGCCCCAAAGATACGCAGTATTTT
TRBV29-1	TRBJ1-1	NA	NA	CSVEDRRTAEAFF	TGCAGCGTTGAAGATCGTCGGACAGCAGAAGCTTTCTTT
TRBV27	TRBJ1-1	TRBD1	NA	CASSPFIGGGGTEAFF	TGTGCCAGCAGCCCCTTCATAGGAGGGGGCGGGACTGAAGCTTTCTTT
TRBV6-2/TRBV6-3	TRBJ2-3	TRBD2	NA	CASSYGTSGMPQYF	TGTGCCAGCAGTTACGGGACTAGCGGGATGCCACAGTATTTT